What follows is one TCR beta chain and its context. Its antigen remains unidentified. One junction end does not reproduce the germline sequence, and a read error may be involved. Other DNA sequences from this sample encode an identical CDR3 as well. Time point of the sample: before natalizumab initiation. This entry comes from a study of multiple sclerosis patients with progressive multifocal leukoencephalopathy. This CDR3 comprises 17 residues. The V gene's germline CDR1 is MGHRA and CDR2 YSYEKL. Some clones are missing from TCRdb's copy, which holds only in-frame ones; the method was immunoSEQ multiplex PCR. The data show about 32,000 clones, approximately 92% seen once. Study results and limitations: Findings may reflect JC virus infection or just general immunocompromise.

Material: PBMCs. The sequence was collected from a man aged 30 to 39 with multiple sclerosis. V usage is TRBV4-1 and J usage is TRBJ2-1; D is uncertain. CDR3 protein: CASSQEGSTRSRNEQFF. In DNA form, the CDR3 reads TGCGCCAGCAGCCAAGAAGGCTCCACACGGAGTCGTAATGAACAGTTCTTC.